This T cell receptor beta chain was observed in a study of T cell responses to AZD1222 COVID-19 vaccine. Measured with immunoSEQ multiplex PCR; TCRdb has only the in-frame clones, and not every one. The repertoire holds about 120,000 clones, with 80% to 90% as singletons. Whole-study findings and limits: Repertoire sampling happened only post peak T cell response.

J gave up 5 bases and V 2 bases, and 9 bases lay outside the gene matches. Germline V CDR1 and CDR2: SGHNT, YYREEE (reference sequence). This CDR3 spans 16 amino acids. For this clone: Its antigen is not known.

The sequencing here drew on peripheral blood, taken on day 0 of MenACWY control vaccination. This TCR was sampled from an adult in good health. The chain is built from TRBV5-4 and TRBJ2-1, with 8 positions matching TRBD2. The CDR3 coding sequence is TGTGCCAGCAGCTTCGACTCCACTAGCGGACACAATGAGCAGTTCTTC. Translation gives CASSFDSTSGHNEQFF.